Listed here is a single T cell receptor beta chain. This clone's antigen is unknown. No clone much larger than this one lies a single base away; base qualities are absent. The cohort comprised 710 or so healthy bone marrow donors. At the time of sampling, every cohort member was nominally healthy, though immune exposures that went unrecorded were likely present. The donor tested CMV seronegative and was one of the 352 seronegative cohort members. Each donor provided a peripheral blood sample, and peripheral blood mononuclear cells were used for TCR beta sequencing. The Qiagen DNeasy Blood Extraction Kit was used to extract genomic DNA from the blood cell samples. These data come from a study of cytomegalovirus exposure and HLA in healthy donors (TCRdb year 2017). Context from the whole study: An earlier analysis of around 600 of the donors reported roughly 270 Gb of sequence data and 100 million to 140 million unique TCR beta sequences from 150 million to 200 million T cells. An early release that covered about 600 HLA-typed donors contained about 290 gigabases of sequencing data and about 93 million unique TCR sequences. Among the roughly 400 genotyped donors, around 79% belonged to the genetic ancestry cluster associated with self-reported Caucasian donors. The aim of the study was to test whether cataloging public T cell receptors could identify signatures of past pathogen exposure. The T cell repertoires of several hundred subjects were profiled by immunosequencing and related to cytomegalovirus serostatus. In addition to the first cohort of around 670 subjects, a separate validation cohort of approximately 130 different subjects was used. High-throughput TCR immunosequencing, statistical association of individual TCRs with disease status, and machine learning were combined to predict cytomegalovirus infection status. To study patterns of TCR occurrence, a later analysis re-analyzed previously published TCR beta repertoires from 666 donors and added high-resolution HLA genotyping. Rather than drawing on any new phenotypic data, the later analysis identified candidate immune exposures from TCR beta sequences and the way those sequences occurred across donors. An earlier analysis of roughly 600 of the donors used high-throughput TCR beta sequencing to judge whether each TCR beta V gene segment behaved as functional or pseudogenic. Donor age, sex, ethnicity and CMV serostatus were collected together with the repertoire data. A later genetic analysis used genome-wide SNP genotypes for about 65% of the roughly 670 donors, treating that subset as a discovery cohort. All discovery cohort repertoires had been generated using a single sequencing platform. Both class I and class II loci were covered by HLA typing, at four-digit resolution. Typing coverage varied by locus: 629-630 donors for A, B, C, DRB1 and DQB1; around 560 for DQA1; approximately 610 for DPA1; around 450 for DPB1. Because of strong linkage in the cohort, roughly five DR-DQ haplotypes were treated as single units for association and clustering. Among 300 to 500 genotyped donors of the cohort, an average of around 250,000 unique TCR beta nucleotide sequences was sequenced per donor, of which 15% to 20% were non-productive. The paper's findings and limits, for the study overall: Because HLA typing was missing for some donors at each locus, association tests included only the typed subset. In an earlier analysis of several hundred of the donors, most TCR beta V segments were observed in productive rearrangements about 90% or about 30% of the time, broadly matching IMGT annotations. The authors suggested that the approach could potentially be generalized to other disease states and immunological phenotypes. CMV serostatus was the only immune exposure information available for the cohort. The cohort was sequenced for TCR beta chains only, and without alpha or paired-chain data the features that could be detected were limited. A cluster of highly shared sequence variants was judged likely to represent a technical artifact of the sequencing pipeline. According to a later analysis, most CMV-associated TCR beta chains appeared to be HLA-restricted, and the HLA associations seemed to be driven largely by CMV exposure. A further reported finding was that TCR beta sequences accurately predicted the HLA-A and HLA-B alleles for most subjects in the first cohort. Because the 87-base-pair reads could not distinguish some IMGT-functional V segments, including TRBV6-2 and TRBV6-3, those segments were excluded. In a later genetic analysis, fewer N-insertions in productive TCRs were reported among donors in an Asian-associated ancestry cluster than the roughly 700-donor mean. Assigning TCR associations to individual alleles was difficult when HLA alleles, especially DR and DQ, strongly co-occurred. Linkage disequilibrium might explain the correlated functional status among segregating V segments, but an unknown experimental factor could not be excluded. Because counts were too low, approximately 18 rarely observed V segments, including chromosome 9 orphons, were excluded from the earlier analysis of 587 of the donors. A later analysis reported that several top co-occurrence clusters appeared linked to parvovirus B19, influenza, CMV and Epstein-Barr virus. While some public TCRs were present in many individuals, most TCR sequences turned up only very rarely across donors. At a false discovery rate of 0.05, a later analysis linked about 16,000 TCR beta sequences to specific HLA alleles. A later genetic analysis associated a missense DCLRE1C variant with V-gene and J-gene trimming of TCR beta chains, and an independent cohort replicated the association. Roughly uniform sequencing depth across donors was assumed in presence/absence analyses, although this assumption may not hold. In a later analysis, TCR association rates were found to vary across HLA loci, with the most associated TCRs seen for DRB1 alleles and the fewest for HLA-C alleles. Cytomegalovirus status was reported to be diagnosed by the classifier with high specificity and sensitivity in both the original and validation cohorts. In vitro tests confirmed that a few of the cytomegalovirus-associated TCR beta chains recognize cytomegalovirus antigens. In the study, 150 to 200 TCR beta chains were listed as associated with cytomegalovirus. In a later analysis, HLA-associated TCR beta chains were found to be more clonally expanded and to have lower generation probabilities than equally common non-associated chains.

Based on the germline V gene, the CDR1 and CDR2 sequences are SGHRS and YFSETQ. For this chain, trimming is 1 base at the V end and 2 bases at the J end, and the number of junction bases without a gene match is 6. Its CDR3 holds 16 amino acids, cysteine through phenylalanine. Only the CDR3 DNA is retained, 48 bases long and in frame from the first base. Libraries were prepared through the immunoSEQ multiplex PCR assay. For the multiplex PCR, a mixture combining 60 forward primers for TCR Vbeta segments and 13 reverse primers for TCR Jbeta segments was used. A multiplex PCR assay on genomic DNA amplified the CDR3 region of rearranged TCR beta genes. Amplified TCR beta libraries were sequenced as 87-base-pair reads on the Illumina HiSeq System. As for the original processing: In a later analysis, tens of millions of unique TCR beta chains were counted across the roughly 670 repertoires, and roughly 11 million of these chains were shared by at least two donors. A nearest-neighbor algorithm error-corrected the raw reads and collapsed the reads into unique sequences, merging closely related sequences to remove PCR and sequencing errors. V, D and J gene segments were assigned by aligning CDR3 sequences to IMGT reference sequences. For a sequence to be retained, at least a six-nucleotide match to both a V gene segment and a J gene segment was required. A rearrangement was called productive if the CDR3 had no stop codons and remained in frame with V and J, and every other rearrangement was called non-productive. CDR3 was defined by IMGT convention, running from the second conserved V-encoded cysteine to the conserved J-encoded phenylalanine. The earlier analysis of about 610 of the donors excluded any sequence lacking an unambiguous match to a single V gene segment. In an earlier analysis of approximately 500 of the donors, a V segment was called functional when productive rearrangements were above 56.7%, and segregating when the standard deviation between donors exceeded 5%. A statistical classification framework was built for diagnosing cytomegalovirus status from the catalog of TCR beta chain sequences. In a later analysis, V and J genes were assigned by comparing TCR nucleotide sequences against IMGT/GENE-DB human TR gene sequences. A later analysis assigned CDR3 sequences and most-parsimonious VDJ recombination scenarios with the TCRdist pipeline. In a later analysis, each TCR beta chain was defined by its CDR3 amino acid sequence together with its V-gene family, and reads without a unique V-gene family were excluded. A later analysis removed 592 highly shared, low-generation-probability nucleotide sequences to deal with suspected cross-contamination and a sequencing artifact. For each public chain, a later analysis derived a clonal expansion index from normalized ranks of inferred template counts within each repertoire. Generation probabilities in a later analysis came from a VDJ recombination model fitted to out-of-frame rearrangements, and those results were checked against IGoR. Hypergeometric tests were used in a later analysis to score TCR-TCR, TCR-HLA and TCR-CMV co-occurrence, with a repertoire-size bias correction applied to the TCR pairs. In a later analysis, false discovery rates were estimated by permuting HLA or CMV assignments 20 times. In a later analysis, co-occurring TCRs were grouped with DBSCAN, and TCRdist sequence similarity was added when clustering was performed within HLA-allele-positive subsets. Co-occurrence clustering excluded repertoires with fewer than 30,000 or more than 120,000 public chains, plus five with anomalous nucleotide sharing. In its TCRdb copy, this immuneACCESS table keeps in-frame sequences only and misses some clones. Where compared with another copy, unresolved V genes explain less than half of these, and the others have no known cause. D and trimming were read from the DNA, whereas the V and J calls and clone size are those reported in that table. The sample table shows over 150,000 clones, and 75% are seen once. The top ten constitute less than 5.5% of the sample.

The TCR was taken from a male donor in good health and CMV-seronegative. The rearrangement joined TRBV5-1 to TRBJ2-5; 9 of the junction bases match TRBD1. Sequenced sample: PBMCs. The nucleotide sequence reads as follows: TGCGCCAGCAGCTTGTGGGACAGGGCAATTCAAGAGACCCAGTACTTC. Translated, this gives CASSLWDRAIQETQYF.